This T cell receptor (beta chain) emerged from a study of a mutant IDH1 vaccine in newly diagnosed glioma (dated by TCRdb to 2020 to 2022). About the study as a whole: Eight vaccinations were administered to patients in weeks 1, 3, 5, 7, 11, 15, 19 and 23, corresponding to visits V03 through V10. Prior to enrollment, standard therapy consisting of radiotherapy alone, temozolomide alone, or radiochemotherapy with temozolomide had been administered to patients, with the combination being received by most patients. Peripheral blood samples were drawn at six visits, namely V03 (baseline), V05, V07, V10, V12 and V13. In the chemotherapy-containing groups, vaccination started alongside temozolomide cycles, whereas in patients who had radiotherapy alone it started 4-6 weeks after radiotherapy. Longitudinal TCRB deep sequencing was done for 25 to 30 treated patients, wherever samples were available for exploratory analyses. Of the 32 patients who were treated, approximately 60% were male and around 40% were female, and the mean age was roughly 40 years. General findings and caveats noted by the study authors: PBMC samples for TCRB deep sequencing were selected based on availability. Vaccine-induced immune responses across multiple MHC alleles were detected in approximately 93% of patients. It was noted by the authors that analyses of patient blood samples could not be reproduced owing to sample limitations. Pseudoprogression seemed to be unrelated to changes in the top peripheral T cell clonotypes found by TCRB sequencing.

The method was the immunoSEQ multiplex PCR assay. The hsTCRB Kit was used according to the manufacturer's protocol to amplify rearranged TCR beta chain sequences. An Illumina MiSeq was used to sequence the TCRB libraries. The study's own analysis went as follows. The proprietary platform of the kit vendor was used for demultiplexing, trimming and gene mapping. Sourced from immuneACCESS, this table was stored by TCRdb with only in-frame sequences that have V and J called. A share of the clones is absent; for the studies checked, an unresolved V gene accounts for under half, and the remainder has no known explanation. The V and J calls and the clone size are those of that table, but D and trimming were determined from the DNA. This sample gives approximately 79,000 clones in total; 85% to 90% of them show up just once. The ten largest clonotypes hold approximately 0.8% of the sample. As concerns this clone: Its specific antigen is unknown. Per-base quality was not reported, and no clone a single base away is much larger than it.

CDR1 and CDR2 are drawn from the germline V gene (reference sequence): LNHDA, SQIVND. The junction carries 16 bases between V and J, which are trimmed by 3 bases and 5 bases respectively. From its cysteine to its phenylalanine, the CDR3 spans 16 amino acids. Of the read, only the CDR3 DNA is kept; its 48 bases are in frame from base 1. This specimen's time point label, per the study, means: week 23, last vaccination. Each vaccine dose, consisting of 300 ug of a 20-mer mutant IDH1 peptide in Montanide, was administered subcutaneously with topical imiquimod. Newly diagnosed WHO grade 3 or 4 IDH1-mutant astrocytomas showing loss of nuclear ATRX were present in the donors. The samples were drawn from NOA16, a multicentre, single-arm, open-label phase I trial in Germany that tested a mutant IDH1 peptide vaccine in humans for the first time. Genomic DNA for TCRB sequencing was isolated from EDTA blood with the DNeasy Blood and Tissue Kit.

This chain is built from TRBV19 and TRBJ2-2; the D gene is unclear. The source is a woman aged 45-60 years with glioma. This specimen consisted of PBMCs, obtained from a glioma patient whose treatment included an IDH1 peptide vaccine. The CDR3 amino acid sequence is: CASSIRRALRTGELFF. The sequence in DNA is TGTGCCAGTAGTATTCGACGGGCACTGAGGACCGGGGAGCTGTTTTTT.